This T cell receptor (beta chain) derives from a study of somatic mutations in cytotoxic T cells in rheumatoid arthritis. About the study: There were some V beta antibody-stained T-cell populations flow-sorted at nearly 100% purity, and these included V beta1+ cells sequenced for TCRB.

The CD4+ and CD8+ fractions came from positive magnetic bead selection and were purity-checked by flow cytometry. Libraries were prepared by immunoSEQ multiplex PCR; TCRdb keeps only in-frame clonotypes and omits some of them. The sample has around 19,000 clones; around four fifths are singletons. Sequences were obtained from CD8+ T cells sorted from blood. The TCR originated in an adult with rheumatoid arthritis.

The CDR3 reads CAWKNNEQFF. The CDR3 DNA sequence: TGTGCCTGGAAGAACAATGAGCAGTTCTTC. The chain employs TRBV30 and TRBJ2-1; D not certain. CDR3 length: 10 residues. V was cut by 4 bases and J by 5 bases, with 3 bases left in between. Germline V gene sequence: CDR1 GTSNPN, CDR2 SVGIG (reference sequence).